This T cell receptor beta chain came from a study of T cell changes during pregnancy in multiple sclerosis. The V end lost 0 bases, the J end lost 6 bases, and 10 bases lay between the germline ends. The CDR3 spans 13 residues. The germline V gene encodes CDR1 GTSNPN and CDR2 SVGIG (reference sequence). Using immunoSEQ multiplex PCR, the repertoire was profiled, and TCRdb retains in-frame clones only, with some absent. This sample carries approximately 18,000 clones, just under 85% of them seen once, and the ten largest clones take 8% to 10%. Here the sequenced sample was CD8+ T cells from peripheral blood mononuclear cells, taken in the second trimester of pregnancy. The receptor comes from a female donor in good health, enrolled as a control in a pregnancy study. The V and J genes are TRBV30 and TRBJ2-3, with a weak D call TRBD1 (5 bases). Here the CDR3 reads CAWSVTRADTQYF. DNA of the CDR3: TGTGCCTGGAGTGTAACCAGGGCCGATACGCAGTATTTT. The full variable domain, in which reference TRBV30 and TRBJ2-3 provide the parts outside the CDR3, is SQTIHQWPATLVQPVGSPLSLECTVEGTSNPNLYWYRQAAGRGLQLLFYSVGIGQISSEVPQNLSASRPQDRQFILSSKKLLLSDSGFYLCAWSVTRADTQYFGPGTRLTVL.